These 21 T cell receptor beta chains came from one sample sequenced in a study of OX40 agonist ivuxolimab in advanced cancers. The method was immunoSEQ multiplex PCR; TCRdb's version includes in-frame clones alone and lacks a portion of them. The repertoire holds 95,000 to 150,000 clones, with about 94% as singletons. Sequences were derived from CD4+ or CD8+ T cells sorted from blood, sampled in a trial of the OX40 agonist ivuxolimab. The receptors shown here come from an adult with an advanced solid tumor such as melanoma, head and neck, liver or kidney cancer.

The chain uses TRBV7-9 and TRBJ1-1; TRBD1 might be the D (5 bases). This CDR3 has 13 residues. Germline assignment: CDR1 SEHNR and CDR2 FQNEAQ (reference sequence). V lost 3 bases, J lost 4 bases, and 9 bases lay in between. The CDR3 sequence is CASSFDRVTEAFF. As DNA, the CDR3 is TGTGCCAGCAGCTTCGACAGAGTCACTGAAGCTTTCTTT. Based on the CDR3 plus reference TRBV7-9 and TRBJ1-1, the full variable domain is DTGVSQNPRHKITKRGQNVTFRCDPISEHNRLYWYRQTLGQGPEFLTYFQNEAQLEKSRLLSDRFSAERPKGSFSTLEIQRTEQGDSAMYLCASSFDRVTEAFFGQGTRLTVV.

As to this clone: The identical CDR3 is also encoded by other nucleotide sequences in the sample. The chain joins TRBV2 to TRBJ2-2; either TRBD1 or TRBD2 may supply D (5 bases each). Germline CDR1 is SNHLY and CDR2 is FYNNEI. This CDR3 spans 15 amino acids. V shed 2 bases and J shed 5 bases, with 12 bases lying between them. The CDR3 reads CASSETRGNTGELFF. CDR3 DNA: TGTGCCAGCAGTGAAACGAGGGGTAATACCGGGGAGCTGTTTTTT.

This chain uses TRBV2 with TRBJ1-1, with D uncertain. CDR3 length equals 15 residues. Per the germline V gene, CDR1 is SNHLY and CDR2 is FYNNEI. The V and J ends lost 5 bases and 4 bases respectively, with 17 bases between them. For the CDR3, the DNA is TGTGCCAGCAGTTGGTTTGGAGGGCCCAGCACTGAAGCTTTCTTT. Residues: CASSWFGGPSTEAFF.

The chain uses TRBV28 and TRBJ2-5; TRBD2 agrees at 10 bases. Per germline, CDR1 MDHEN and CDR2 SYDVKM. CDR3 length: 15 residues. Losses at the gene ends were 6 bases for V and 7 bases for J; bases not matched to a gene: 11. For the CDR3, the DNA is TGTGCCAGCAGCTGGACTAGCGGTCAGGCGGGGACCCAGTACTTC. Translating gives CASSWTSGQAGTQYF.

The chain recombines TRBV5-1 with TRBJ1-2; D remains ambiguous. The CDR3 has 16 residues. Germline V gene data show CDR1 as SGHRS and CDR2 as YFSETQ. V was shortened by 0 bases and J by 1 base, with 13 bases between the two germline ends. The CDR3 DNA is TGCGCCAGCAGCTTGGGGGGTACTGTTAGTAACTATGGCTACACCTTC. Amino acid sequence: CASSLGGTVSNYGYTF.

The chain combines TRBV7-2 with TRBJ1-4, with D hard to call. V lost 1 base and J 7 bases, leaving 7 bases between the germline ends. The length of the CDR3 is 13 residues. The V gene's germline CDR1 is SGHTA and CDR2 FQGNSA. The CDR3 DNA is TGTGCCAGCAGCTTAGAACGGAGTGAAAAACTGTTTTTT. Residues: CASSLERSEKLFF. Together with reference TRBV7-2 and TRBJ1-4, the CDR3 gives the full variable domain: GAGVSQSPSNKVTEKGKDVELRCDPISGHTALYWYRQSLGQGLEFLIYFQGNSAPDKSGLPSDRFSAERTGGSVSTLTIQRTQQEDSAVYLCASSLERSEKLFFGSGTQLSVL.

This clone was seen once. The V and J genes are TRBV15 and TRBJ2-5; no clear D. Per the germline V gene, CDR1 is LNHNV and CDR2 is YYDKDF (reference sequence). Trimming removed 0 bases from V and 3 bases from J, with 14 bases in between. The CDR3 contains 16 residues. This chain's CDR3 is CATSRDTPGRKETQYF. The CDR3 DNA follows: TGTGCCACCAGCAGAGATACCCCCGGACGGAAAGAGACCCAGTACTTC.

The chain recombines TRBV7-2 with TRBJ2-1; 7 positions match TRBD2. This CDR3 comprises 17 residues. The germline V gene has CDR1 SGHTA and CDR2 FQGNSA. V trimming: 4 bases; J trimming: 7 bases; junction bases outside the gene matches: 16. CDR3 loop: CASSSFSAAGVWNEQFF. The CDR3 bases are TGTGCCAGCAGCTCTTTTTCGGCGGCGGGAGTGTGGAATGAGCAGTTCTTC.

The chain combines TRBV20-1 with TRBJ2-1; the D call may be TRBD1 or TRBD2 (6 bases each). Trimming stripped 5 bases from V and 8 bases from J, with 10 bases between. Germline CDR1 and CDR2: DFQATT and SNEGSKA (reference sequence). The CDR3 is made up of 11 amino acids. CDR3 sequence reads: CSAWGAHEQFF. In DNA, the CDR3 is TGCAGTGCTTGGGGGGCGCATGAGCAGTTCTTC.

This chain connects TRBV11-2 to TRBJ2-7; TRBD1 agrees at 10 bases. Trimming took 0 bases from V and 4 from J; bases not matched to a gene: 12. From germline, CDR1 is SGHAT and CDR2 FQNNGV. The CDR3 is 18 amino acids. Here the CDR3 reads CASSLERDRGRSSYEQYF. In DNA form, the CDR3 reads TGTGCCAGCAGCTTAGAAAGGGACAGGGGCCGTTCATCATACGAGCAGTACTTC.

The chain uses TRBV7-8 and TRBJ2-3, with D perhaps TRBD1 (5 bases). The V end lost 1 base, the J end lost 14 bases, and 10 bases lay between the germline ends. This CDR3 region has 11 residues. Germline V gene sequence: CDR1 SGHVS, CDR2 FQNEAQ. CDR3 DNA: TGTGCCAGCAGCTTAGGAGTGGGGCGGTATTTT. Translating it yields CASSLGVGRYF.

The rearrangement joins TRBV2 to TRBJ2-7; D gene unclear. The V end lost 3 bases, the J end lost 2 bases, and 14 bases lay between the germline ends. The CDR3 has 15 amino acids. Germline CDR1 and CDR2: SNHLY and FYNNEI. CDR3 loop: CASSDLAATTYEQYF. In DNA, the CDR3 is TGTGCCAGCAGTGATTTGGCGGCAACTACCTACGAGCAGTACTTC.

This chain connects TRBV5-1 to TRBJ1-1; D possibly corresponds to TRBD1 (5 bases). Germline CDR1 and CDR2: SGHRS and YFSETQ. V was pared by 0 bases and J by 6 bases, with 9 bases between. This CDR3 contains 13 residues. The CDR3 spells CASSLAGTAEAFF. Written as DNA, the CDR3 is TGCGCCAGCAGCTTGGCAGGGACCGCTGAAGCTTTCTTT.

The chain combines TRBV15 with TRBJ1-2; 8 bases are shared with TRBD1. V was clipped by 5 bases and J by 8 bases; unmatched bases: 13. This CDR3 has 15 amino acids. Germline CDR1 is LNHNV and CDR2 is YYDKDF (reference sequence). The CDR3 loop reads CATSVRGQGAIGYTF. CDR3 bases: TGTGCCACCAGCGTTCGGGGCCAGGGGGCGATAGGCTACACCTTC.

J is TRBJ2-1 and V is TRBV27; D uncertain. V was trimmed by 6 bases and J by 8 bases, leaving 23 bases between them. The CDR3 is 16 amino acids. In germline, CDR1 is MNHEY, CDR2 SMNVEV (reference sequence). The CDR3 bases are TGTGCCAGCAGCCCCCGTTCGTGGCCCCAAGTCGATGAGCAGTTCTTC. Protein product: CASSPRSWPQVDEQFF.

The V gene is TRBV7-9, the J gene TRBJ1-4; TRBD1 matches at 10 bases. The V gene end was trimmed by 0 bases and the J gene end by 7 bases; junction bases not matched to a gene: 2. Germline CDR1 is SEHNR and CDR2 is FQNEAQ (reference sequence). The CDR3 sequence is 15 residues long. CDR3 in amino acids: CASSLAGQGSEKLFF. In DNA, the CDR3 is TGTGCCAGCAGCTTAGCGGGACAGGGGAGTGAAAAACTGTTTTTT.

The chain joins TRBV27 to TRBJ2-7; TRBD2 agrees at 10 bases. The trim removed 1 base at V and 4 bases at J, leaving 4 bases unmatched. The germline CDR1 and CDR2 sequences are MNHEY and SMNVEV (reference sequence). CDR3 length: 15 amino acids. As DNA, the CDR3 is TGTGCCAGCAGTTTATTCGGGACTAGCGTTTACGAGCAGTACTTC. Protein product: CASSLFGTSVYEQYF.

The rearrangement links TRBV7-8 to TRBJ2-3, with TRBD2 matching over 7 bases. With V trimmed by 3 bases and J by 0 bases, 3 bases remained unmatched. Germline loops: CDR1 SGHVS, CDR2 FQNEAQ. The CDR3 loop spans 15 amino acids. The CDR3 reads CASSFAGLSTDTQYF. Written as DNA, the CDR3 is TGTGCCAGCAGCTTTGCGGGACTAAGCACAGATACGCAGTATTTT.

This chain joins TRBV5-1 and TRBJ1-1; TRBD1 matches 7 bases. The CDR3 runs to 14 residues. Germline V gene sequence: CDR1 SGHRS, CDR2 YFSETQ. V was clipped by 1 base and J by 3 bases; unmatched bases: 3. The CDR3 region is CASSLRGQDTEAFF. Here the CDR3 DNA reads TGCGCCAGCAGCTTGAGGGGGCAGGACACTGAAGCTTTCTTT.

The gene calls are TRBV10-3 and TRBJ1-1; D not resolved. The ends were cut back, 3 bases at V and 0 bases at J, with 8 bases in the middle. The germline gives CDR1 ENHRY, CDR2 SYGVKD. The CDR3 sequence is 14 residues long. The DNA of the CDR3 is TGTGCCATCAGTGAAACATACATGAACACTGAAGCTTTCTTT. It yields the protein CAISETYMNTEAFF.

The rearrangement joins TRBV12-5 to TRBJ2-3, with D uncertain. The CDR3 spans 13 residues. The germline gives CDR1 LGHNT, CDR2 FRNRAP. Trimming shortened V by 6 bases and J by 5 bases, and 12 bases separated the two germline ends. The CDR3 is CASGAGNQDTQYF. The CDR3 coding sequence is TGTGCTAGTGGCGCAGGAAATCAAGATACGCAGTATTTT. The entire variable domain, with the rest obtained from reference TRBV12-5 and TRBJ2-3, is as follows: DARVTQTPRHKVTEMGQEVTMRCQPILGHNTVFWYRQTMMQGLELLAYFRNRAPLDDSGMPKDRFSAEMPDATLATLKIQPSEPRDSAVYFCASGAGNQDTQYFGPGTRLTVL.